This TCR beta chain was recovered during a study of blood T cell repertoires in COVID-19. Study-level background: The United States, Italy and Spain supplied acute and convalescent COVID-19 samples. In each case, the material was cDNA or gDNA derived from T cells, B-cell-depleted T cells, or PBMCs.

This clone was observed a few times. As handled by the study authors: Amplification from reference gene primers served as the basis for estimated nucleated cell counts. The table came from immunoSEQ multiplex PCR; TCRdb's copy has only in-frame clones and leaves some out. That table supplies the V and J calls and clone size; D and trimming were determined from the DNA. The sample records 81,000 or so clones, about 82% being singletons. The V and J ends lost 3 bases and 9 bases respectively, with 12 bases between them. CDR1 is SNHLY, CDR2 FYNNEI, per germline. The CDR3 sequence is 13 residues long. The sample was peripheral blood. The chain carries TRBV2 and TRBJ1-5; D gene ambiguous. The TCR was taken from a woman between 65 and 79 years old with active or convalescent COVID-19. The CDR3 is CASSDSRGGPQHF. CDR3 in DNA: TGTGCCAGCAGTGATTCTCGGGGTGGGCCCCAGCATTTT.